What follows are 12 T cell receptor beta chains derived from one specimen sequenced in a study of blood T cell repertoires in COVID-19. Assay used: immunoSEQ multiplex PCR; TCRdb lists only in-frame clones, some missing. Here the sample spans 72,000 or so clones, about nine tenths being singletons. The sample comprised peripheral blood. Receptor source: a man aged 60-69 years with acute or convalescent COVID-19.

This clone came up once. The J gene is TRBJ1-2, the V gene TRBV30; 9 bases are shared with TRBD1. CDR1 is GTSNPN and CDR2 is SVGIG in the germline V gene (reference sequence). V shed 3 bases, J shed 5 bases, and the junction held 4 bases outside the gene matches. CDR3 length: 13 residues. CDR3 sequence reads: CAWRGTGLYGYTF. The CDR3 coding sequence is TGTGCCTGGAGGGGGACAGGGCTATATGGCTACACCTTC.

The J gene is TRBJ2-3, the V gene TRBV9; 7 bases fit TRBD2. Germline trimming cut 2 bases from V and 5 bases from J; bases unmatched to any gene: 8. Germline CDR1 is SGDLS and CDR2 is YYNGEE. There are 15 residues in the CDR3. Written as DNA, the CDR3 is TGTGCCAGCAGCGTTTACCGGGGAGGGAGAGATACGCAGTATTTT. As protein: CASSVYRGGRDTQYF.

The V and J genes are TRBV7-9 and TRBJ1-5, with D unresolved. This CDR3 region has 13 residues. Germline assignment: CDR1 SEHNR and CDR2 FQNEAQ (reference sequence). Trimming removed 1 base at V and 2 bases at J, with 3 bases between. The CDR3 nucleotides are TGTGCCAGCAGCTTAGTCGGCAATCAGCCCCAGCATTTT. This encodes CASSLVGNQPQHF.

This chain uses TRBV7-9 with TRBJ1-1; 7 bases are a match to TRBD1. This CDR3 spans 14 amino acids. The germline gives CDR1 SEHNR, CDR2 FQNEAQ (reference sequence). Trimming took 5 bases from V and 1 from J; bases not matched to a gene: 4. The CDR3 nucleotides are TGTGCCAGCAGCCTAAGGACAGGGAACACTGAAGCTTTCTTT. Protein sequence: CASSLRTGNTEAFF.

Only one count was recorded for this clone. The V call is TRBV29-1, the J call TRBJ2-1, with unresolved D. Germline V gene sequence: CDR1 SQVTM, CDR2 ANQGSEA. This CDR3 is built from 12 residues. V lost 4 bases, J lost 4 bases, and 8 bases lay in between. The DNA of the CDR3 is TGCAGCGTTGTTTCCGGGTACAATGAGCAGTTCTTC. Its translation is CSVVSGYNEQFF.

This clone appeared a single time. The chain couples TRBV10-1 to TRBJ1-1; D is unresolved. V gave up 4 bases and J gave up 4 bases, with 10 bases separating them. This CDR3 region has 13 residues. Germline V gives CDR1 WNHNN, CDR2 SYGVQD (reference sequence). The CDR3 is CASSANGITEAFF. The CDR3 region has the DNA TGCGCCAGCAGTGCTAACGGTATCACTGAAGCTTTCTTT.

The chain's CDR3 is CASSHLQGLGGYTF. CDR3 nucleotides: TGTGCCAGCAGCCACCTACAGGGATTGGGAGGCTACACCTTC. The chain recombines TRBV14 with TRBJ1-2; perhaps TRBD1 as D (6 bases). CDR1 and CDR2 (germline): SGHDN, FVKESK. CDR3 length: 14 amino acids. V lost 3 bases to trimming and J lost 8 bases, with 16 bases between them.

The CDR3 DNA reads TGTGCCAGCAGCCCCACGGGGGGCACTGAAGCTTTCTTT. It codes for CASSPTGGTEAFF. This chain joins TRBV14 and TRBJ1-1, with D tentatively TRBD1 (5 bases). There are 13 residues in the CDR3. V was cut by 4 bases and J by 4 bases, with 10 bases left in between. Germline assignment: CDR1 SGHDN and CDR2 FVKESK. Filled out from reference TRBV14 and TRBJ1-1, the complete variable domain reads EAGVTQFPSHSVIEKGQTVTLRCDPISGHDNLYWYRRVMGKEIKFLLHFVKESKQDESGMPNNRFLAERTGGTYSTLKVQPAELEDSGVYFCASSPTGGTEAFFGQGTRLTVV.

The V call is TRBV12-5, the J call TRBJ2-1, with D possibly TRBD2 on 7 matching bases. The CDR3 is 17 residues long. Germline-derived CDR1 and CDR2 are LGHNT and FRNRAP. The V gene lost 0 bases and the J gene lost 3 bases, with 15 bases spanning the gap. The CDR3 loop reads CASGLVPPGGDYNEQFF. The CDR3 region has the DNA TGTGCTAGTGGTTTGGTACCTCCGGGGGGCGACTACAATGAGCAGTTCTTC. The whole variable domain, remainder taken from reference TRBV12-5 and TRBJ2-1, is DARVTQTPRHKVTEMGQEVTMRCQPILGHNTVFWYRQTMMQGLELLAYFRNRAPLDDSGMPKDRFSAEMPDATLATLKIQPSEPRDSAVYFCASGLVPPGGDYNEQFFGPGTRLTVL.

J is TRBJ2-1 and V is TRBV4-1, with TRBD2 matching over 13 bases. V trimming: 1 base; J trimming: 0 bases; junction bases outside the gene matches: 3. Germline lookup yields CDR1 MGHRA and CDR2 YSYEKL. The CDR3 has 18 residues. The CDR3 sequence: CASSQGTSGGSSYNEQFF. Written as DNA, the CDR3 is TGCGCCAGCAGCCAAGGGACTAGCGGGGGTAGCTCCTACAATGAGCAGTTCTTC.

This CDR3 is CASSLIRTSTDTQYF. CDR3 DNA sequence: TGTGCCAGCAGCCTCATTCGGACATCCACAGATACGCAGTATTTT. V usage is TRBV3-1 (or the pseudogene TRBV3-2) and J usage is TRBJ2-3, with D possibly matching TRBD1 (5 bases). CDR3 size: 15 residues. The germline CDR1 and CDR2 sequences are LGHDT and YNNKEL (reference sequence). Trimming took off 4 bases at V and 2 bases at J, with 13 bases between the two ends.

The chain is built from TRBV2 and TRBJ2-5; no firm D call. The length of the CDR3 is 14 residues. Trimming shortened V by 7 bases and J by 1 base, and 13 bases separated the two germline ends. Germline-derived CDR1 and CDR2 are SNHLY and FYNNEI. CDR3 DNA: TGTGCCAGCAAGATAAGTCAGATCCAAGAGACCCAGTACTTC. Protein: CASKISQIQETQYF.